Sequencing of this TCR beta chain was carried out in a study of Ad26.COV2.S vaccination and SARS-CoV-2 variants. Study background: Enrollment placed the donor in the COV1001 Ad26.COV2.S trial arm.

Treatment specified: about 20 received Ad26.COV2.S at low or high dose, single or two shots; roughly five received placebo; per-sample allocation not given. Sample collection was performed on day 63 after the first vaccine or placebo injection. V was pared by 1 base and J by 5 bases, with 7 bases of the junction left unmatched. The CDR3 totals 16 residues. Germline-derived CDR1 and CDR2 are LGHNA and YSLEER. Sequenced by immunoSEQ multiplex PCR; TCRdb stores in-frame clones only, minus some. The sample has around 370,000 clones; approximately 81% are singletons. This TCR came from a person between 18 and 65 years old who received the Ad26.COV2.S COVID-19 vaccine or a placebo. J is TRBJ2-3 and V is TRBV4-3; 9 bases are a match to TRBD2. The sample here was peripheral blood, taken in a trial of Ad26.COV2.S vaccine versus placebo. The CDR3 spells CASSQGLAGPRDTQYF. Written as DNA, the CDR3 is TGCGCCAGCAGCCAAGGCCTAGCGGGGCCGAGAGATACGCAGTATTTT.